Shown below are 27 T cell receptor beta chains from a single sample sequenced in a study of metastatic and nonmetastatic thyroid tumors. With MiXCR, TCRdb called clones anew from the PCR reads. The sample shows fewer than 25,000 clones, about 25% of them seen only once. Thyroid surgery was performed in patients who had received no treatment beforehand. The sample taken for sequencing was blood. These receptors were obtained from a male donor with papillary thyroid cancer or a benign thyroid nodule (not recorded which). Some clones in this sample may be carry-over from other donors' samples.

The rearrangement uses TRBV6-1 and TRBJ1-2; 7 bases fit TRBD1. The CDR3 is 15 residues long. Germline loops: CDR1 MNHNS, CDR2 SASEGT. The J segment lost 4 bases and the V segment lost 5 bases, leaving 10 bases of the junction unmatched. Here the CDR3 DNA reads TGTGCCAGCAGTCAAATTCTGACAGGGAGCTATGGCTACACCTTC. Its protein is CASSQILTGSYGYTF.

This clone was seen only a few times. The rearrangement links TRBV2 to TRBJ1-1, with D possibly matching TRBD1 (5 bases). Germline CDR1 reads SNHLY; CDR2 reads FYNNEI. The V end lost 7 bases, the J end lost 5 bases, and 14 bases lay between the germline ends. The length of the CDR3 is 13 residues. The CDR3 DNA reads TGTGCCAGCACGGGGATAGGGGCTACTGAAGCTTTCTTT. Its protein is CASTGIGATEAFF.

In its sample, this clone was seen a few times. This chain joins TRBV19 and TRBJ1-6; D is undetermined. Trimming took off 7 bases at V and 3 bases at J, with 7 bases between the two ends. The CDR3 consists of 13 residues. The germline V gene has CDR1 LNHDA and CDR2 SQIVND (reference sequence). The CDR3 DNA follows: TGTGCCAGTACGCGGTACTATAATTCACCCCTCCACTTT. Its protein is CASTRYYNSPLHF. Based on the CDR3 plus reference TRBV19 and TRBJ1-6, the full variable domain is DGGITQSPKYLFRKEGQNVTLSCEQNLNHDAMYWYRQDPGQGLRLIYYSQIVNDFQKGDIAEGYSVSREKKESFPLTVTSAQKNPTAFYLCASTRYYNSPLHFGNGTRLTVT.

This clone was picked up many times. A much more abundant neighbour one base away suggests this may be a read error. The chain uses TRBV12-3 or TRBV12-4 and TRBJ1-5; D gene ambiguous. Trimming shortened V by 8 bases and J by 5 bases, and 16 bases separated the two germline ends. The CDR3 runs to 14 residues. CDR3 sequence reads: CASHYWQSDQPQHF. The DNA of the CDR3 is TGTGCCAGCCACTATTGGCAGTCTGATCAGCCCCAGCATTTT.

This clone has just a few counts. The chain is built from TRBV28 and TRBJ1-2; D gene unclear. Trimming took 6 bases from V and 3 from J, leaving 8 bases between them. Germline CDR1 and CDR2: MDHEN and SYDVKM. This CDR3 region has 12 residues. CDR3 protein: CASRRIYYGYTF. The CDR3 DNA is TGTGCCAGCAGGCGAATCTACTATGGCTACACCTTC.

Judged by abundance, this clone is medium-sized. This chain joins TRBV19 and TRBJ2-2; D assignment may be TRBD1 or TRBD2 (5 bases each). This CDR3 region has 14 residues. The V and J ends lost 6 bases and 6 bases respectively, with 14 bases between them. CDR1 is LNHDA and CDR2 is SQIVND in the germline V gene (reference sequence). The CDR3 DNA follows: TGTGCCAGTAGGGCAGGGACGGTTTCCGGGGAGCTGTTTTTT. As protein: CASRAGTVSGELFF.

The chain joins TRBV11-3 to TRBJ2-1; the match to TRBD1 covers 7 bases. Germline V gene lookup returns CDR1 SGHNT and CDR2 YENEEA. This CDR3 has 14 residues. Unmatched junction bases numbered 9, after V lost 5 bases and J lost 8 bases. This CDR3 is CASSDRDSSDEQFF. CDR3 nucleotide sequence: TGTGCCAGCAGCGACCGGGACAGTTCAGATGAGCAGTTCTTC. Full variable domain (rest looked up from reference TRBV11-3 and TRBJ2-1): EAGVVQSPRYKIIEKKQPVAFWCNPISGHNTLYWYLQNLGQGPELLIRYENEEAVDDSQLPKDRFSAERLKGVDSTLKIQPAELGDSAVYLCASSDRDSSDEQFFGPGTRLTVL.

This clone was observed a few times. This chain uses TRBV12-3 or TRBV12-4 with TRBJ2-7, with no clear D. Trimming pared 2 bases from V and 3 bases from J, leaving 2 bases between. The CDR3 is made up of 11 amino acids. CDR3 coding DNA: TGTGCCAGCAGTTTAAACTACGAGCAGTACTTC. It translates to CASSLNYEQYF.

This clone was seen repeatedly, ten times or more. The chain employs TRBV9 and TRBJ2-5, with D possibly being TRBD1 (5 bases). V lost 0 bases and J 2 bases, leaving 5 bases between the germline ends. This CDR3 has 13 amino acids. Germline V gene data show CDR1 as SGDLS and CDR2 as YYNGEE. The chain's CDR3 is CASSVAGQETQYF. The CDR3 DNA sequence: TGTGCCAGCAGCGTAGCAGGGCAAGAGACCCAGTACTTC.

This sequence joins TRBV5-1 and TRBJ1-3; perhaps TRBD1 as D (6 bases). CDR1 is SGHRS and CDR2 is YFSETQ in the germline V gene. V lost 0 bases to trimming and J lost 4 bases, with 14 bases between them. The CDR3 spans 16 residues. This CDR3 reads CASSLEVSGAGNTIYF. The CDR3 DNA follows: TGCGCCAGCAGCTTGGAGGTATCGGGGGCAGGAAACACCATATATTTT.

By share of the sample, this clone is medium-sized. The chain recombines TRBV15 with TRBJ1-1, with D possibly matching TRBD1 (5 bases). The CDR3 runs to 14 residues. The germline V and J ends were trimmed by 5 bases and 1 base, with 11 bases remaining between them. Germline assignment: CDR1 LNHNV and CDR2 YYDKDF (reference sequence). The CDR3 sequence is CATSPGGTNTEAFF. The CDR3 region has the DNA TGTGCCACCAGCCCGGGGGGGACGAACACTGAAGCTTTCTTT.

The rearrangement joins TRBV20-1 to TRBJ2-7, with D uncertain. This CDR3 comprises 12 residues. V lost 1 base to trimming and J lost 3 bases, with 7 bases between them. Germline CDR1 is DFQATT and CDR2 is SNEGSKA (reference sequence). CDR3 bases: TGCAGTGCTAGAGGGCAGTTCTACGAGCAGTACTTC. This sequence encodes CSARGQFYEQYF.

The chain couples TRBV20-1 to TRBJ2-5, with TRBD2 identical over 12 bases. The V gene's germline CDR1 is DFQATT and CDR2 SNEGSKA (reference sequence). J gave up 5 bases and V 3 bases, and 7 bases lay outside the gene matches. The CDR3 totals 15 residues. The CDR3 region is CSARLAGGPHETQYF. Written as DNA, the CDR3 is TGCAGTGCTAGGCTAGCGGGAGGGCCCCATGAGACCCAGTACTTC.

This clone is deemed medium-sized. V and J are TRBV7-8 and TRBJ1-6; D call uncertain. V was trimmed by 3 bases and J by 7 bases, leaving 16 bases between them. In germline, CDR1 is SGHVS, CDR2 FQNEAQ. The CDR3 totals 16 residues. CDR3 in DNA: TGTGCCAGCAGCTTTGGTCTGGTGACACGAAATTCACCCCTCCACTTT. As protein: CASSFGLVTRNSPLHF.

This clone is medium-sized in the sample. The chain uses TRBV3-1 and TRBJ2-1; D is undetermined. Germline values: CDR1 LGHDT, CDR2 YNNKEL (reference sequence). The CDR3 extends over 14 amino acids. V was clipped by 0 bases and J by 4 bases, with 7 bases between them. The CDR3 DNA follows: TGTGCCAGCAGCCAAGAACGGCAGTACAATGAGCAGTTCTTC. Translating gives CASSQERQYNEQFF.

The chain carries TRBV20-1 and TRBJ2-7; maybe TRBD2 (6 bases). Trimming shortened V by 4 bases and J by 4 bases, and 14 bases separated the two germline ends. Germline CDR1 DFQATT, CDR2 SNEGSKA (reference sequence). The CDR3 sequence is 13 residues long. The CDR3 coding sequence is TGCAGTGCTAAAGGGACTGGAGCGTACGAGCAGTACTTC. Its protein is CSAKGTGAYEQYF.

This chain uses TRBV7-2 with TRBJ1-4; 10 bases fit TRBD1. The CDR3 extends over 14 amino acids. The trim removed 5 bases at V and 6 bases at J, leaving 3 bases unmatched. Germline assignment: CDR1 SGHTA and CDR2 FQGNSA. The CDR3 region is CASSPGTGDEKLFF. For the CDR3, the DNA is TGTGCCAGCAGCCCCGGGACAGGGGATGAAAAACTGTTTTTT. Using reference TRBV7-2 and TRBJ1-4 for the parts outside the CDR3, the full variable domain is GAGVSQSPSNKVTEKGKDVELRCDPISGHTALYWYRQSLGQGLEFLIYFQGNSAPDKSGLPSDRFSAERTGGSVSTLTIQRTQQEDSAVYLCASSPGTGDEKLFFGSGTQLSVL.

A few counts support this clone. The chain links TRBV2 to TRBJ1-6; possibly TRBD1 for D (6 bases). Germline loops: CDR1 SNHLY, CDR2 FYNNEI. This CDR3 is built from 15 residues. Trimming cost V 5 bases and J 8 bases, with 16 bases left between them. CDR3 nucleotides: TGTGCCAGCAGTCAATCAGGACAGTCCTATTCACCCCTCCACTTT. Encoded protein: CASSQSGQSYSPLHF.

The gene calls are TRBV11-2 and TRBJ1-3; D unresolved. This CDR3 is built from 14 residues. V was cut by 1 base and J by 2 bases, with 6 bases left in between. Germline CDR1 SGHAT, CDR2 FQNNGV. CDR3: CASSLVGAGNTIYF. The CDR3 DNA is TGTGCCAGCAGCTTAGTCGGGGCTGGAAACACCATATATTTT.

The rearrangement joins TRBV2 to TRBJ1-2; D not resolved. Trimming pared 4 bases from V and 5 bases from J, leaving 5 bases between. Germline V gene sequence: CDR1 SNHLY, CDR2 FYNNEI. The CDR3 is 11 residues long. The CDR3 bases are TGTGCCAGCAGTGTGGGGTATGGCTACACCTTC. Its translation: CASSVGYGYTF.

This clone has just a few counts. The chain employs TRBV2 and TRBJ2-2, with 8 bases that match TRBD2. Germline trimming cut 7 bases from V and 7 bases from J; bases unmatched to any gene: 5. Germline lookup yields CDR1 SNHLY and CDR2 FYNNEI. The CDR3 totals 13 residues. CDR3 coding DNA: TGTGCCAGCATTCGGGGGGGTGACGGGGAGCTGTTTTTT. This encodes CASIRGGDGELFF.

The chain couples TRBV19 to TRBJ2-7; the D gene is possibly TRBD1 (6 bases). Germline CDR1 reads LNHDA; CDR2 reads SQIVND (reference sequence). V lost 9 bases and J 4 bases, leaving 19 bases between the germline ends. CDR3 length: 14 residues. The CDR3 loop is CASSLRGRGYEQYF. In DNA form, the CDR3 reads TGTGCCAGCTCCCTCCGAGGCAGGGGTTACGAGCAGTACTTC.

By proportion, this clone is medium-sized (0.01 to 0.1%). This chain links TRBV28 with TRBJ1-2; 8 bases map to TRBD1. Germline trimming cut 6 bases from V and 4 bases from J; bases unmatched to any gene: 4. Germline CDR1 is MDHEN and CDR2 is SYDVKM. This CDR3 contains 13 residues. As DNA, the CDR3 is TGTGCCAGCAGGGCGCAGGGGGCCTATGGCTACACCTTC. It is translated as CASRAQGAYGYTF.

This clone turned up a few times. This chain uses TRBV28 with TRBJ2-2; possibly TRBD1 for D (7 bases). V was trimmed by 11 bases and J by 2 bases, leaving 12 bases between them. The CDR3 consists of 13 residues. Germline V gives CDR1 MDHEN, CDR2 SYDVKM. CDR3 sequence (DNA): TGTGCCGGAGGGGGCCCCAACACCGGGGAGCTGTTTTTT. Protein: CAGGGPNTGELFF.

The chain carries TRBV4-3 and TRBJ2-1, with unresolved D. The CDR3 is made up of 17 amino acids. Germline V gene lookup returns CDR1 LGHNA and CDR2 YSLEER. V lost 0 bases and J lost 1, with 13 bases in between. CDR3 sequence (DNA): TGCGCCAGCAGCCAAGATATTTCAGCAACATCCTACAATGAGCAGTTCTTC. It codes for CASSQDISATSYNEQFF.

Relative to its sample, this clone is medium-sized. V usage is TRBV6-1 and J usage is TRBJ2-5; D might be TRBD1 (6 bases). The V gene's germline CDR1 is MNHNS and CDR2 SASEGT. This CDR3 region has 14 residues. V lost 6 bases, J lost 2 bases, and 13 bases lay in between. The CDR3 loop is CASRGHDRQETQYF. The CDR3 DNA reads TGTGCCAGCAGGGGCCACGACAGGCAAGAGACCCAGTACTTC.

CDR3 region: CASSQHRDMNTEAFF. The CDR3 nucleotides read TGTGCCAGCAGCCAGCACCGGGACATGAACACTGAAGCTTTCTTT. The chain recombines TRBV3-1 with TRBJ1-1; D possibly corresponds to TRBD1 (6 bases). The CDR3 loop spans 15 amino acids. V lost 3 bases and J lost 0, with 11 bases in between. CDR1 is LGHDT and CDR2 is YNNKEL in the germline V gene (reference sequence).